This T cell receptor (beta chain) was sequenced during a study of cytomegalovirus exposure and HLA in healthy donors. Trimming took 1 base from V and 2 from J, leaving 3 bases between them. The length of the CDR3 is 13 residues. The germline gives CDR1 SGHTA, CDR2 FQGNSA. A remark on this clone: The antigen is not known.

Study-wide findings and caveats: Reports credit the classifier with highly specific, highly sensitive diagnosis of cytomegalovirus status.

Libraries were prepared by immunoSEQ multiplex PCR; TCRdb keeps only in-frame clonotypes and omits some of them. The table has approximately 240,000 clones, over 80% seen once. The receptor was derived from a woman between 18 and 29 years old in good health and CMV-seronegative. Source material: PBMCs. V usage is TRBV7-2 and J usage is TRBJ2-1; D is ambiguous. The CDR3 loop is CASSLGTYNEQFF. Here the CDR3 DNA reads TGTGCCAGCAGCTTAGGTACCTACAATGAGCAGTTCTTC.